This TCR beta chain originates from a study of blood T cells in healthy people across ages. V was pared by 0 bases and J by 6 bases, with 12 bases between. From germline, CDR1 is MNHNY and CDR2 SVGAGI (reference sequence). The CDR3 has 14 amino acids. No fewer than 5.5 micrograms of total RNA were isolated from every sample. There are a few counts of this clonotype. Antigen specificity is unknown. A second PCR of roughly 7 to 11 cycles used a sample-barcoded 5' primer and a J-beta primer mix. TCRdb re-derived calls from the 5' RACE reads in MiXCR, one entry per CDR3 protein. This table holds approximately 1.5 million distinct CDR3 sequences, around 36% found once. Notes on the study in general: Investigators viewed diversity estimates from one million T cells as underestimates, the study reported. Donors of long life had a larger count of naive CD4+ cells and greater diversity than aged donors. Per million T cells, TCR beta diversity dropped about linearly as age rose.

This receptor was taken from a woman in her 30s in good health. This chain links TRBV6-6 with TRBJ2-7, with D possibly matching TRBD1 (5 bases). The sequenced sample consisted of blood. Written as DNA, the CDR3 is TGTGCCAGCAGTTACTCGGCCACAGGTATCGAGCAGTACTTC. Amino acids: CASSYSATGIEQYF.